This T cell receptor beta chain comes out of a study of T cell repertoires in cytomegalovirus infection. For the study at large: Public TCR beta signatures marked donors with CMV infection and the matching HLA.

TCRdb reprocessed the reads with MiXCR, giving one entry per CDR3 protein. The sample carries about 260,000 distinct CDR3 sequences, roughly 13% recorded once. Study findings and constraints: Totalled public TCR beta family frequency picked out people who carried CMV plus the relevant HLA. Across the ex vivo response, the dominant clonotypes were HLA-C-restricted CMV-specific TCR beta clonotypes.

This clonotype was seen a few times. What it binds is not known. The CDR3 has 16 residues. The V end was cut by 4 bases, the J end by 1 base, with 14 bases between. Germline CDR1 SGHKS, CDR2 YYEKEE (reference sequence). This receptor was taken from a human donor in good health (CMV status not recorded). Some clones in this sample may be carry-over from other donors' samples. The chain couples TRBV5-5 to TRBJ1-4; D remains ambiguous. The sequenced sample consisted of PBMCs. CDR3 bases: TGTGCCAGCAGCCCCGCCGGCTCGGTAACTAATGAAAAACTGTTTTTT. It codes for CASSPAGSVTNEKLFF.